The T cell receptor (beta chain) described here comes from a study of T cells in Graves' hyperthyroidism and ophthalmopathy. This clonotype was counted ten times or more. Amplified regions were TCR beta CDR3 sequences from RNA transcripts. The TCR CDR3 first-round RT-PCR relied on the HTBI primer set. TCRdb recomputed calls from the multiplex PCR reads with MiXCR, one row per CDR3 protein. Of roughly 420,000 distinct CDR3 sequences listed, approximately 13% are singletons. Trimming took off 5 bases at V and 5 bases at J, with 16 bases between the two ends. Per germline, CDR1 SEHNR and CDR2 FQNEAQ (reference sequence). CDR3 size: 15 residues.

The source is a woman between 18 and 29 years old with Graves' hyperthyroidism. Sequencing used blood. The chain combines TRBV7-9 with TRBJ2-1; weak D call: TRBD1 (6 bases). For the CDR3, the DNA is TGTGCCAGCAGCCCTCTCGGGGACACACACAATGAGCAGTTCTTC. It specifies CASSPLGDTHNEQFF.